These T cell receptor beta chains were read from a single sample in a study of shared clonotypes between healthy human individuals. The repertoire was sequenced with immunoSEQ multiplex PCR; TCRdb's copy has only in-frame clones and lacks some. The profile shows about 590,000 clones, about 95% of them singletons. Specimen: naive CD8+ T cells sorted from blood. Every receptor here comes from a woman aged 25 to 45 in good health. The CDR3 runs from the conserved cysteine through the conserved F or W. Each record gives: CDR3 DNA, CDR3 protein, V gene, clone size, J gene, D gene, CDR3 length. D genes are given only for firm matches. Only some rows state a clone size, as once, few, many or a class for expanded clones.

TGCAGCGTTGAACCGGGACTAGCGACGAATGAGCAGTTCTTC | CSVEPGLATNEQFF | TRBV29-1 | once | TRBJ2-1 | TRBD2 | 14
TGTGCCAGCAGTTTATTGGGGACCTCCTACGAGCAGTACTTC | CASSLLGTSYEQYF | TRBV27 | . | TRBJ2-7 | . | 14
TGCGCCAGCAGCCAAGGGAGACAGGGGGCCCACGAGCAGTACTTC | CASSQGRQGAHEQYF | TRBV4-1 | . | TRBJ2-7 | TRBD1 | 15
TGTGCCAGCAGCCGGGGACAGCCCCAGCATTTT | CASSRGQPQHF | TRBV28 | . | TRBJ1-5 | . | 11
TGTGCCAGCAGTCCACCGGCGTTCAGGGGTAACACCGGGGAGCTGTTTTTT | CASSPPAFRGNTGELFF | TRBV27 | once | TRBJ2-2 | . | 17
TGTGCCAGCAGCTCCCACCTACTAGATGAACCTTACGAGCAGTACTTC | CASSSHLLDEPYEQYF | TRBV9 | . | TRBJ2-7 | . | 16
TGTGCTAGTGGTTTGGATAAGGGCACTGGGGCCAACGTCCTGACTTTC | CASGLDKGTGANVLTF | TRBV12-5 | . | TRBJ2-6 | . | 16
TGTGCCAGCAGGCCGGGACACAACTACGAGCAGTACTTC | CASRPGHNYEQYF | TRBV6-1 | . | TRBJ2-7 | . | 13
TGTGCCAGCAAGGTGGCAGCTAACTATGGCTACACCTTC | CASKVAANYGYTF | TRBV27 | . | TRBJ1-2 | . | 13
TGTGCCAGCAGTTTAGGGGCAGGGATCACTAATGAAAAACTGTTTTTT | CASSLGAGITNEKLFF | TRBV28 | . | TRBJ1-4 | . | 16
TGTGCCAGCATACTAGCGGGAGTCGTCGATGAGCAGTTCTTC | CASILAGVVDEQFF | TRBV28 | . | TRBJ2-1 | TRBD2 | 14
TGTGCCAGCAGCGTACAGGGAGGAGATCAGCCCCAGCATTTT | CASSVQGGDQPQHF | TRBV27 | . | TRBJ1-5 | . | 14
TGTGCCAGCAACCAAGGGACAGGAGGGAGTCAGCCCCAGCATTTT | CASNQGTGGSQPQHF | TRBV2 | . | TRBJ1-5 | TRBD1 | 15
TGTGCCAGCAGCTTAGGTGGGATAGAGACCCAGTACTTC | CASSLGGIETQYF | TRBV7-7 | . | TRBJ2-5 | . | 13
TGTGCCAGCTCGGGGGTCGGGTCCTACGAGCAGTACTTC | CASSGVGSYEQYF | TRBV28 | . | TRBJ2-7 | . | 13
TGTGCCAGCAGCTTCGTTGGGGGCCGGGACACTGAAGCTTTCTTT | CASSFVGGRDTEAFF | TRBV5-8 | once | TRBJ1-1 | . | 15
TGTGCCAGCAGCGTGGGTGGTGCCAGCTCCTACGAGCAGTACTTC | CASSVGGASSYEQYF | TRBV9 | . | TRBJ2-7 | . | 15
TGCGCCAGCAGCTTGAAGTCGGGAGGGACAGATACGCAGTATTTT | CASSLKSGGTDTQYF | TRBV5-1 | . | TRBJ2-3 | TRBD2 | 15
TGTGCCAGCAGTTCGGTGCTTACGACAGGGATTAGCTACTACGAGCAGTACTTC | CASSSVLTTGISYYEQYF | TRBV28 | . | TRBJ2-7 | TRBD1 | 18
TGTGCCGCAGGAGGGGGGATCTCTGGAAACACCATATATTTT | CAAGGGISGNTIYF | TRBV28 | . | TRBJ1-3 | . | 14
TGTGCCAGCAGCTTGAATACGCCGAGCTCCTACAATGAGCAGTTCTTC | CASSLNTPSSYNEQFF | TRBV5-8 | . | TRBJ2-1 | . | 16
TGCGCCAGCAGCCCCCTCGGGCTAGCGGGAGAAGAGACCCAGTACTTC | CASSPLGLAGEETQYF | TRBV10-2 | . | TRBJ2-5 | TRBD2 | 16
TGTGCCAGTAGTACCCCCCCCTGGGTTGGCGGGAGGGCGATCTATGAGCAGTTCTTC | CASSTPPWVGGRAIYEQFF | TRBV19 | . | TRBJ2-1 | TRBD2 | 19
TGTGCCAGCAGGGGCCTTTCCAACGTGCACCAAGGCAACATTCAGTACTTC | CASRGLSNVHQGNIQYF | TRBV7-9 | . | TRBJ2-4 | . | 17
TGCGCAACGGGGTTGGGGCAGTACGAGCAGTACTTC | CATGLGQYEQYF | TRBV7-9 | . | TRBJ2-7 | . | 12
TGTGCCAGCAGCTTGGGGGACACTGAAGCTTTCTTT | CASSLGDTEAFF | TRBV5-7 | . | TRBJ1-1 | . | 12
TGTGCCAGCACGCCATCCAGCCTCAATGAGCAGTTCTTC | CASTPSSLNEQFF | TRBV27 | . | TRBJ2-1 | . | 13
TGCGCCAGCAGCCAAGAGTTGACAGGGGGCACCGGGGAGCTGTTTTTT | CASSQELTGGTGELFF | TRBV4-1 | . | TRBJ2-2 | TRBD1 | 16
TGTGCCAGCAGTTTCCCGTTAGGCGAGCAGTACTTC | CASSFPLGEQYF | TRBV28 | . | TRBJ2-7 | . | 12
TGTGCCAGCAGCCAGCAGACCATGAACACTGAAGCTTTCTTT | CASSQQTMNTEAFF | TRBV16 | . | TRBJ1-1 | . | 14
TGTGCCAGCAGTTTAGACAGTGGCACCGGGGAGCTGTTTTTT | CASSLDSGTGELFF | TRBV6-5 | . | TRBJ2-2 | . | 14
TGTGCCAGCAGTCCCGGGACATCCTACGAGCAGTACTTC | CASSPGTSYEQYF | TRBV27 | . | TRBJ2-7 | . | 13
TGTGCCAGCAGCTTTAGCGGGTCCTACACAGATACGCAGTATTTT | CASSFSGSYTDTQYF | TRBV9 | . | TRBJ2-3 | TRBD2 | 15
TGTGCCAGCAGTGCGCCGGGACAGGGATGGAACGAGCAGTACTTC | CASSAPGQGWNEQYF | TRBV28 | . | TRBJ2-7 | TRBD1 | 15